This T cell receptor beta chain was observed in a study of cytomegalovirus exposure and HLA in healthy donors. The study ran its PCR with 60 Vbeta and 13 Jbeta primers. The method was immunoSEQ multiplex PCR; TCRdb's version includes in-frame clones alone and lacks a portion of them. Of about 100,000 clones in the sample, around 74% were seen once. Sequenced material: PBMCs. The TCR originated in a male donor in good health and CMV-seropositive.

The CDR3 loop reads CASSLRTSGQETQYF. In nucleotides, the CDR3 is TGTGCCAGCAGCTTGAGGACTAGCGGGCAAGAGACCCAGTACTTC. V and J are TRBV5-4 and TRBJ2-5, with 11 bases matching TRBD2. V gave up 1 base and J gave up 2 bases; unmatched junction bases: 1. The V gene's germline CDR1 is SGHNT and CDR2 YYREEE (reference sequence). CDR3 length: 15 amino acids. The entire variable domain, with the rest obtained from reference TRBV5-4 and TRBJ2-5, is as follows: ETGVTQSPTHLIKTRGQQVTLRCSSQSGHNTVSWYQQALGQGPQFIFQYYREEENGRGNFPPRFSGLQFPNYSSELNVNALELDDSALYLCASSLRTSGQETQYFGPGTRLLVL.